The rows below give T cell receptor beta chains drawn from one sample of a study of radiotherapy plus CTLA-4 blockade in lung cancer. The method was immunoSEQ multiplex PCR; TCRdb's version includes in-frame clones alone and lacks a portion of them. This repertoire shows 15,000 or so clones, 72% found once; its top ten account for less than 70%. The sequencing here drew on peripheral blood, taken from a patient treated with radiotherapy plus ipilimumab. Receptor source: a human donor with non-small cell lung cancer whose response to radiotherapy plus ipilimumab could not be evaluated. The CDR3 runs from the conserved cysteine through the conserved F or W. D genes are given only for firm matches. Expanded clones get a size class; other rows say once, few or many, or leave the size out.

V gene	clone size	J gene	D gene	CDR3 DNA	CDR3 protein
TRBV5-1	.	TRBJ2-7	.	TGCGCCAGCAGCTTGGGCCAGGGTGCGTGGGGCGAGCAGTACTTC	CASSLGQGAWGEQYF
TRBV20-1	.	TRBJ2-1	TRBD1	TGCAGTGCTCCGACTGAGGGGGCGCAGTTCTTC	CSAPTEGAQFF
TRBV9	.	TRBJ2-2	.	TGTGCCAGCAGCGCCACTTCTCGGGGATCCAACACCGGGGAGCTGTTTTTT	CASSATSRGSNTGELFF
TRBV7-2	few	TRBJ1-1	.	TGTGCCAGCAGATCAGGGGACCGTGTAACTGAAGCTTTCTTT	CASRSGDRVTEAFF
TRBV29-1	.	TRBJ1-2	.	TGCAGCGTTGCCGCTATAGGGGTCAACTATGGCTACACCTTC	CSVAAIGVNYGYTF
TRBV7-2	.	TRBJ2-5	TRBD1	TGTGCCAGCACCAAGTTCCGGATACAGGGGGAGACCCAGTACTTC	CASTKFRIQGETQYF
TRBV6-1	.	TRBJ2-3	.	TGTGCCAGCAGTGATGGGGCGAGCACAGATACGCAGTATTTT	CASSDGASTDTQYF
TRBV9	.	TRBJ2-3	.	TGTGCCAGCAGCAGTCTTTCAAGCAAAGATACGCAGTATTTT	CASSSLSSKDTQYF
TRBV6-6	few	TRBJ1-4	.	TGTGCCAGCCGGGTCGGGGAAAAACTGTTTTTT	CASRVGEKLFF
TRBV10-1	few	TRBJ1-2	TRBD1	TGCGCCAGCAACCCTAACCCCCGGACAGGATTTGACTATGGCTACACCTTC	CASNPNPRTGFDYGYTF
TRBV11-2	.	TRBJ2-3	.	TGTGCCAGCAGCGACCTGGGAGGCAGCACAGATACGCAGTATTTT	CASSDLGGSTDTQYF
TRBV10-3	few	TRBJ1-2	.	TGTGCCATCAGTTCTCTGGACAGCAACTATGGCTACACCTTC	CAISSLDSNYGYTF
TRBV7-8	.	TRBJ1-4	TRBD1	TGTGCCAGCAGAACCGGGACAGGGTCTGAAAAACTGTTTTTT	CASRTGTGSEKLFF
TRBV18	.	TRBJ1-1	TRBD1	TGTGCCAGCGGATCAACTGGGACAGACACTGAAGCTTTCTTT	CASGSTGTDTEAFF
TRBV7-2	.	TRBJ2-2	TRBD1	TGTGCCAGCAGCCCCCATCAGACAGGGGCCGGGGAGCTGTTTTTT	CASSPHQTGAGELFF
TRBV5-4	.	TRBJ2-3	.	TGTGCCAGCAGCCGCGCGGGCGGCACAGATACGCAGTATTTT	CASSRAGGTDTQYF
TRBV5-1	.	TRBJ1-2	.	TGCGCCAGCAGCTTGGATCGCTATGGCTACACCTTC	CASSLDRYGYTF
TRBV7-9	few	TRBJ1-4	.	TGTGCCAGCAGCGTCGTTCAGGGCGGGGGGGAAAAACTGTTTTTT	CASSVVQGGGEKLFF
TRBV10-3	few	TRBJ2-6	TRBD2	TGTGCCATCAGGACGACTAGCTCCTCCTCTGGGGCCAACGTCCTGACTTTC	CAIRTTSSSSGANVLTF
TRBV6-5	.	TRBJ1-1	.	TGTGCCAGCAGTTTCCACACACCAGGGGAACCTGAAGCTTTCTTT	CASSFHTPGEPEAFF
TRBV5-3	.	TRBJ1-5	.	TGTGCCAGAAGCCTCAGGCAGCCCCAGCATTTT	CARSLRQPQHF
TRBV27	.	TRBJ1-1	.	TGTGCCAGCAGTTTGGAGACGAAAAGAACTGAAGCTTTCTTT	CASSLETKRTEAFF
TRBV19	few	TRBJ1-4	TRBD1	TGTGCCAGTAGTTCCGGACAGGATGAAAAACTGTTTTTT	CASSSGQDEKLFF
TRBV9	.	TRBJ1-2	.	TGTGCCAGCAGCCCGGGGTCTAACTATGGCTACACCTTC	CASSPGSNYGYTF
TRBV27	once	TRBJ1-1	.	TGTGCCAGCAGTTCTTCCAGGAACACTGAAGCTTTCTTT	CASSSSRNTEAFF
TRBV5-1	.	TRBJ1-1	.	TGCGCCAGCAGCTTGGTTCCAGGGCCCTCGACTGAAGCTTTCTTT	CASSLVPGPSTEAFF
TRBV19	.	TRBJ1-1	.	TGTGCCAGTAGTTCGCGGGGTTATGACGGTTGGAACACTGAAGCTTTCTTT	CASSSRGYDGWNTEAFF
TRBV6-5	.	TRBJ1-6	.	TGTGCCAGCAGTCGTACCCGTGAGAATTCACCCCTCCACTTT	CASSRTRENSPLHF
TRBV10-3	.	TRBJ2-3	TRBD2	TGTGCCATCAGGGGCGGCGCGGGGGGCTCCCGAGATACGCAGTATTTT	CAIRGGAGGSRDTQYF
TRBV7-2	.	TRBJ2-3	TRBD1	TGTGCCAGCAGCTTCTCCGGACAGGGGACAGATACGCAGTATTTT	CASSFSGQGTDTQYF
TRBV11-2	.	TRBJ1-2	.	TGTGCCAGCAGCCTTGACAGCAACTATGGCTACACCTTC	CASSLDSNYGYTF
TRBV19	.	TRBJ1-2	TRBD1	TGTGCCAGTAGTAGGGGACAGCAGGGAATCTATGGCTACACCTTC	CASSRGQQGIYGYTF
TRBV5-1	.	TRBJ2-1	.	TGCGCCAGCAGCTTGTCAGGGCCCAATGAGCAGTTCTTC	CASSLSGPNEQFF
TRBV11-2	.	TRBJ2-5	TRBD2	TGTGCCAGCAGCCAAGATACAGCGGGGGGGCCGTTAGGGACCCAGTACTTC	CASSQDTAGGPLGTQYF
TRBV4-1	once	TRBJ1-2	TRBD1	TGCGCCAGCAGCCAAGAATGGGCGACAGGGGGAAACTATGGCTACACCTTC	CASSQEWATGGNYGYTF
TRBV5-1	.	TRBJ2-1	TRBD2	TGCGCCAGCAGCACGGGACTAGCGGGGTCTAACCATGAGCAGTTCTTC	CASSTGLAGSNHEQFF
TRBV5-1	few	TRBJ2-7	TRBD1	TGCGCCAGCAGTCCTCCGGGACAGGTCTACGAGCAGTACTTC	CASSPPGQVYEQYF
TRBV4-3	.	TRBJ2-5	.	TGCGCCAGCAGCCAAGATCTCAGGGGATACGAACAAGAGACCCAGTACTTC	CASSQDLRGYEQETQYF
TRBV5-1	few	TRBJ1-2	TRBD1	TGCGCCAGCAGCTTCGACGACAGGGACTATGGCTACACCTTC	CASSFDDRDYGYTF
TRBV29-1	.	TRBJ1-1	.	TGCAGCGTTGAAGATCGTCGGGGGGCGGTGAACACTGAAGCTTTCTTT	CSVEDRRGAVNTEAFF
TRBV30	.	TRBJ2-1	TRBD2	TGTGCCTGGAGTGTACGGGGGGGGCCCTACAATGAGCAGTTCTTC	CAWSVRGGPYNEQFF
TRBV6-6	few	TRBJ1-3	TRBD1	TGTGCCAGCAGTTACTCAGGGGACAGGGAGAGGAACACCATATATTTT	CASSYSGDRERNTIYF
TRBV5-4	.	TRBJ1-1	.	TGTGCCAGCAGCTCGGTGGAGGGTAGTTTGAACACTGAAGCTTTCTTT	CASSSVEGSLNTEAFF
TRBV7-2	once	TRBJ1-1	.	TGTGCCAGCAGCGATTCGAGGGAGGGTCTCAAGTCCACTGAAGCTTTCTTT	CASSDSREGLKSTEAFF
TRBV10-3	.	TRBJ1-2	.	TGTGCCACATCGACAGGCGGGTATGGCTACACCTTC	CATSTGGYGYTF
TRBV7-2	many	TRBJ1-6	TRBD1	TGTGCCAGCAGCCTCCGGGACAGGCGCAGTGCCAATTCACCCCTCCACTTT	CASSLRDRRSANSPLHF
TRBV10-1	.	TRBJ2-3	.	TGCGCCAGCAGTGAGTCGGGTACGGGATCAGATACGCAGTATTTT	CASSESGTGSDTQYF
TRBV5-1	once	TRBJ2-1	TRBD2	TGCGCCAGCAGCTTACCAAGCGGGAACTCCTACAATGAGCAGTTCTTC	CASSLPSGNSYNEQFF
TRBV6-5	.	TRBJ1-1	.	TGTGCCAGCAGTGTACGGGGTTTCCACACTGAAGCTTTCTTT	CASSVRGFHTEAFF
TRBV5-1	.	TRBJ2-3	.	TGCGCCAGCAGCTTGGATGGCAGAGGAGATACGCAGTATTTT	CASSLDGRGDTQYF
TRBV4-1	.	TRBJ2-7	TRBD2	TGCGCCAGCAGCCAAGATGATGCGGGGGGCTACGAGCAGTACTTC	CASSQDDAGGYEQYF
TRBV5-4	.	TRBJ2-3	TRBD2	TGTGCCAGCAGCAGGACATCCGGGACTAGCGGGGTACCCACAGATACGCAGTATTTT	CASSRTSGTSGVPTDTQYF
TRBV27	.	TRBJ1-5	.	TGTGCCAGCAGGGTAGGGGTAGGGGCAGATCAGCCCCAGCATTTT	CASRVGVGADQPQHF
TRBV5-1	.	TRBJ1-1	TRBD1	TGCGCCAGCAGCTTGGGGGACAGGGGGCAGGCTTTCTTT	CASSLGDRGQAFF
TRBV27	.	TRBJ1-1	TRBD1	TGTGCCAGCAGGATGAATACAGGGGACACTGAAGCTTTCTTT	CASRMNTGDTEAFF
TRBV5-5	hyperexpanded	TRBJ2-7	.	TGTGCCAGCAGCCTGCGCGGGACGGACTACGAGCAGTACTTC	CASSLRGTDYEQYF
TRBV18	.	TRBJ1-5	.	TGTGCCAGCTCCGGACAGATTGATCAGCCCCAGCATTTT	CASSGQIDQPQHF